These T cell receptor beta chains were read from a single sample in a study of beta chain features in type 1 diabetes. Assay: immunoSEQ multiplex PCR; the TCRdb copy retains only in-frame clones and omits some. The sample lists 300,000 or so clones, roughly 8% occurring once. Sequencing was done on a sample of central memory CD4+ T cells from blood. Receptors were obtained from a woman between 18 and 29 years old in good health. The CDR3 runs from the conserved cysteine through the conserved F or W. The order of the fields is D gene, clone size, V gene, J gene, CDR3 DNA, CDR3 protein. The D gene is left open where the match is weak. Expanded clones get a size class; other rows say once, few or many, or leave the size out.

-	many	TRBV21-1	TRBJ1-5	TGTGCCAATAGGACGGGGACTCGGCGATACAATCAGCCCCAGCATTTT	CANRTGTRRYNQPQHF
TRBD1	-	TRBV2	TRBJ2-7	TGTGCCGGACAATCCCGGGGACAGACCTACGAGCAGTACTTC	CAGQSRGQTYEQYF
-	-	TRBV7-2	TRBJ1-2	TGTGCCAGCCTTCCTCGGGGAGGGGACTTCAGTGGCTACACCTTC	CASLPRGGDFSGYTF
TRBD2	few	TRBV27	TRBJ2-1	TGTGCCAGCAGCCGAATCCTAGCGGGCTCCTACAATGAGCAGTTCTTC	CASSRILAGSYNEQFF
-	once	TRBV6-6	TRBJ2-5	TGTGCCAGCAGTTACCTCCCTGTTAGCCAAGGGGCCCAGTACTTC	CASSYLPVSQGAQYF
-	-	TRBV6-5	TRBJ2-5	TGTGCCAGCACCGAAAGGGCCGGGACAAAGGGATCCCAGTACTTC	CASTERAGTKGSQYF
-	-	TRBV18	TRBJ2-4	TGTGCCAGCTCAAGACAGGCCCCCCCCAAAAACATTCAGTACTTC	CASSRQAPPKNIQYF
-	-	TRBV11-2	TRBJ1-1	TGTGCCAGCAAACTTACTTGGTCGGCAAACACTGAAGCTTTCTTT	CASKLTWSANTEAFF
TRBD1	many	TRBV9	TRBJ2-7	TGTGCCAGCAGCGTCGGGACAGAAAGTCTGTACGAGCAGTACTTC	CASSVGTESLYEQYF
TRBD2	-	TRBV15	TRBJ2-5	TGTGCCACCAGCAGAGAGGGCGGGAGGGTTGGAGAGACCCAGTACTTC	CATSREGGRVGETQYF
TRBD1	-	TRBV6-5	TRBJ2-7	TGTGCCAGCAGCCAGGACAGGGAATACGAGCAGTACTTC	CASSQDREYEQYF
-	many	TRBV9	TRBJ2-3	TGTGCCAGCAGCGGCAGATTCACTAGCACAGATACGCAGTATTTT	CASSGRFTSTDTQYF
-	many	TRBV29-1	TRBJ1-1	TGCAGCGTTGATTCGAACACTGAAGCTTTCTTT	CSVDSNTEAFF
TRBD2	-	TRBV11-2	TRBJ2-1	TGTGCCAGCAGCTTAGTTCCGGGAGGCAATGAGCAGTTCTTC	CASSLVPGGNEQFF
TRBD2	few	TRBV11-2	TRBJ2-3	TGTGCCAGCAGCGAGGGACTAGCGCGAACGCAGTATTTT	CASSEGLARTQYF
-	many	TRBV18	TRBJ2-1	TGTGCCAGCTCACCAACCGGGACATCGAACAATGAGCAGTTCTTC	CASSPTGTSNNEQFF
-	-	TRBV4-3	TRBJ2-7	TGCGCCAGCAGCCAAGCCAGCGGCTACGAGCAGTACTTC	CASSQASGYEQYF
-	many	TRBV4-1	TRBJ2-6	TGCGCCAGCAGCCAGACCGCAGGGGGGACATCTGGGGCCAACGTCCTGACTTTC	CASSQTAGGTSGANVLTF
-	-	TRBV27	TRBJ1-1	TGTGCCAGCAGTGCCATTATGGAGGCTGAAGCTTTCTTT	CASSAIMEAEAFF
-	-	TRBV4-3	TRBJ1-4	TGCGCCAGCAGCCAAGAACCCCCCTGGGGGCTGGGGGAAAAACTGTTTTTT	CASSQEPPWGLGEKLFF
TRBD2	few	TRBV5-1	TRBJ2-1	TGCGCCAGCAGCTCCGGTGGCGAACTAGCGGGGAGTCCCTACAATGAGCAGTTCTTC	CASSSGGELAGSPYNEQFF
-	-	TRBV27	TRBJ1-1	TGTGCCAGCATAGGGAGCACTGAAGCTTTCTTT	CASIGSTEAFF
TRBD2	few	TRBV4-2	TRBJ2-3	TGTGCCAGCAGCCAGAAATTAGCGGGAACCCCCCCAGATACGCAGTATTTT	CASSQKLAGTPPDTQYF
-	few	TRBV5-8	TRBJ2-1	TGTGCCAGCAGCTTGGCAGGGCAGTTCTTC	CASSLAGQFF
TRBD2	-	TRBV4-2	TRBJ2-5	TGTGCCAGCAGCCAGACCGGGACTAGCCCCCAAGAGACCCAGTACTTC	CASSQTGTSPQETQYF
-	many	TRBV18	TRBJ2-1	TGTGCCAGCTCACCACCGCACCCGGGGGTCAATGAGCAGTTCTTC	CASSPPHPGVNEQFF
-	many	TRBV5-6	TRBJ2-1	TGTGCCAGCAGCAGCGTCACTTCGCCTAGCGCAGCCTACAATGAGCAGTTCTTC	CASSSVTSPSAAYNEQFF
-	few	TRBV18	TRBJ1-1	TGTGCCAGCTCACCACAGGGGGTGGCTGAAGCTTTCTTT	CASSPQGVAEAFF
TRBD1	-	TRBV2	TRBJ1-2	TGTGCCAGCAGTAAGACAGGGGGCAACTATGGCTACACCTTC	CASSKTGGNYGYTF
-	many	TRBV28	TRBJ2-7	TGTGCCAGCAGTCTCCGGGACTGGGACTACGAGCAGTACTTC	CASSLRDWDYEQYF
-	few	TRBV28	TRBJ2-3	TGTGCCAGCAGTGTTTACCAAGCGGGTCTCACAGATACGCAGTATTTT	CASSVYQAGLTDTQYF
-	few	TRBV6-5	TRBJ1-1	TGTGCCAGCAGTTCCATTTTCAACACTGAAGCTTTCTTT	CASSSIFNTEAFF
TRBD1	-	TRBV7-8	TRBJ1-2	TGTGCCAGCAGCCGACAGGGTGGAGTCTATGGCTACACCTTC	CASSRQGGVYGYTF
TRBD1	few	TRBV28	TRBJ1-2	TGTGCCAGCGGGTCCTCCGGGACAGGGGGCGCGGGTGGCTACACCTTC	CASGSSGTGGAGGYTF
TRBD1	-	TRBV27	TRBJ2-1	TGTGCCAGCAGTACGCCGACAGGGGACGGCTCTAATGAGCAGTTCTTC	CASSTPTGDGSNEQFF
-	few	TRBV5-6	TRBJ2-7	TGTGCCAGCAGCCAGGCCCCCGGGACGCCTCTTACCTACGAGCAGTACTTC	CASSQAPGTPLTYEQYF
-	-	TRBV7-2	TRBJ2-3	TGTGCCAGCAGCCTTAGGAACGCTAACACAGATACGCAGTATTTT	CASSLRNANTDTQYF
TRBD2	few	TRBV10-2	TRBJ2-1	TGCGCCAGCAGTGAGGTCCCCAGCCAGCGGGAGTTAAGGGTGCAGTTCTTC	CASSEVPSQRELRVQFF
-	few	TRBV5-1	TRBJ2-4	TGCGCCAGCAGCGCACACGGGGACATTCAGTACTTC	CASSAHGDIQYF
-	many	TRBV4-2	TRBJ2-3	TGTGCCAGCAGCCAAGAGACAGATACGCAGTATTTT	CASSQETDTQYF
TRBD2	few	TRBV5-4	TRBJ2-1	TGTGCCACCGGGACTAGCGGGATGTATGAGCAGTTCTTC	CATGTSGMYEQFF
TRBD1	-	TRBV28	TRBJ2-5	TGTGCCAGCACCCGTGGGACAGGGGTTGAGACCCAGTACTTC	CASTRGTGVETQYF
-	few	TRBV19	TRBJ1-1	TGTGCCAGTAGTATCGGAGGGGTGAACACTGAAGCTTTCTTT	CASSIGGVNTEAFF
-	-	TRBV10-3	TRBJ2-1	TGTGCCATCAGTGGTTCAGGGAATGAGCAGTTCTTC	CAISGSGNEQFF
TRBD1	few	TRBV18	TRBJ2-2	TGTGCCAGCTCACCACAAGCGGGACAGGGAGACACCGGGGAGCTGTTTTTT	CASSPQAGQGDTGELFF
TRBD2	-	TRBV14	TRBJ2-5	TGTGCCAGCAGCCAAGGAGGAGGCTGGACTAGCGCTCAAGAGACCCAGTACTTC	CASSQGGGWTSAQETQYF
-	-	TRBV18	TRBJ2-7	TGTGCCAGCTCACCTAGGCTAGACGAGCAGTACTTC	CASSPRLDEQYF
-	-	TRBV18	TRBJ2-2	TGTGCCAGCTCACAGACACTGCTGGACACCGGGGAGCTGTTTTTT	CASSQTLLDTGELFF
TRBD2	-	TRBV4-3	TRBJ2-3	TGCGCCAGCAGCCAAGGGTCAGCGGGAGGCTTCCAAGATACGCAGTATTTT	CASSQGSAGGFQDTQYF
-	-	TRBV11-2	TRBJ2-7	TGTGCCAGCAGCGTCGGGGGAGGTGGACCTAGCTCCTACGAGCAGTACTTC	CASSVGGGGPSSYEQYF
-	few	TRBV2	TRBJ2-3	TGTGCCAGAGGGCGATCGACAGGGACTAGCACAGATACGCAGTATTTT	CARGRSTGTSTDTQYF
-	-	TRBV14	TRBJ1-1	TGTGCCAGCAGCCAAATGTATGAGAGGACTGAAGCTTTCTTT	CASSQMYERTEAFF
TRBD2	few	TRBV9	TRBJ2-3	TGTGCCAGCAGCGTAGAAGGACTAGCGGGAGCTAGAGATACGCAGTATTTT	CASSVEGLAGARDTQYF
TRBD2	many	TRBV2	TRBJ2-3	TGTGCCAGCAGCGGGACTAGCGGGACAGTGGATACGCAGTATTTT	CASSGTSGTVDTQYF
-	-	TRBV2	TRBJ2-2	TGTGCCAGCAAAAATCTGAACACCGGGGAGCTGTTTTTT	CASKNLNTGELFF
TRBD2	few	TRBV9	TRBJ2-2	TGTGCCAGCAGCGCTGGACTAGGCGGATACGGGGAGCTGTTTTTT	CASSAGLGGYGELFF
-	few	TRBV6-5	TRBJ2-7	TGTGCCAGCAGCCAGGACCCTGAATCCTACGAGCAGTACTTC	CASSQDPESYEQYF
TRBD2	few	TRBV29-1	TRBJ2-1	TGCAGCGTTGAACCTGGGACTAGCGGGAGTAGCGAGCAGTTCTTC	CSVEPGTSGSSEQFF
-	many	TRBV5-1	TRBJ2-6	TGCGCCAGCAGCTTGGCCCCCCCGGTCCGCCAGGGGCAAGGGTCTGGGGCCAACGTCCTGACTTTC	CASSLAPPVRQGQGSGANVLTF